This T cell receptor (beta chain) was sequenced during a study of shared clonotypes between healthy human individuals. Spread over ten immunoSEQ deep assay plates, unsorted PBMC DNA underwent sequencing. Assay used: immunoSEQ multiplex PCR; TCRdb lists only in-frame clones, some missing. The profile shows about 490,000 clones, around 80% of them singletons. Germline V lookup: CDR1 SGHNT, CDR2 YYREEE (reference sequence). The CDR3 sequence is 15 residues long. A remark on this clone: One end of the junction is discordant with germline, which a read error may explain.

Sequencing was carried out using PBMCs. This rearrangement joins TRBV5-4 to TRBJ2-7, with 8 bases aligning to TRBD1. This receptor was taken from a woman aged 40-49 years in good health. Some clones in this sample may be carry-over from other donors' samples. The CDR3 DNA reads TGTGCCAGCACGCCTGGACAGGGAATATCCTTCGAGCAGTACTTC. As protein: CASTPGQGISFEQYF.